This entry describes one T cell receptor (beta chain). PCR was performed using 60 Vbeta and 13 Jbeta primers. Sequenced by immunoSEQ multiplex PCR; TCRdb stores in-frame clones only, minus some. The table has over 150,000 clones, about four fifths seen once. Likely unrecorded immune exposures existed in these nominally healthy donors. The sample belongs to a study of cytomegalovirus exposure and HLA in healthy donors. Study as a whole: T cells numbering around 170 million yielded 95 million to 140 million unique TCR beta sequences in an earlier analysis.

The V gene's germline CDR1 is GTSNPN and CDR2 SVGIG (reference sequence). CDR3 size: 15 residues. V lost 2 bases and J lost 0; bases outside the gene matches: 6. The V and J genes are TRBV30 and TRBJ2-7; 8 nucleotides agree with TRBD2. This receptor was taken from a boy aged 2-15 years in good health and CMV-seronegative. The sample comprised PBMCs. CDR3 loop: CAWSPRLANSYEQYF. CDR3 sequence (DNA): TGTGCCTGGAGTCCCCGACTAGCGAACTCCTACGAGCAGTACTTC.